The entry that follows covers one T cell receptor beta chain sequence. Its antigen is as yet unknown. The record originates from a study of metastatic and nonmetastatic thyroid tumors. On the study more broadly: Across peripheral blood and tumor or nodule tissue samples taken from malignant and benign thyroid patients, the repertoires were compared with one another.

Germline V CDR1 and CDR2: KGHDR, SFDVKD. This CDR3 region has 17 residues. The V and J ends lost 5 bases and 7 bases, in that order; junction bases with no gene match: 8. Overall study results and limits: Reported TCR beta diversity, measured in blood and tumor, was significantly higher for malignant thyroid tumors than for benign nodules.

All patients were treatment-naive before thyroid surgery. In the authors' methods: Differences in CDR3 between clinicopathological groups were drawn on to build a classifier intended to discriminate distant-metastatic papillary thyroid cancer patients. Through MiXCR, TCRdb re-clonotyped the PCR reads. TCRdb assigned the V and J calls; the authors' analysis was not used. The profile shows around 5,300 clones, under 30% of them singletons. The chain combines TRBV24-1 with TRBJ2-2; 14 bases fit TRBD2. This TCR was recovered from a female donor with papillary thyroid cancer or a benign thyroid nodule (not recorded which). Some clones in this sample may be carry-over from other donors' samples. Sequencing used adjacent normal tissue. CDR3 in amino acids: CATSAGTSGSRGGELFF. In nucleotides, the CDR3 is TGTGCCACCAGTGCCGGGACTAGCGGGAGTCGGGGCGGGGAGCTGTTTTTT.